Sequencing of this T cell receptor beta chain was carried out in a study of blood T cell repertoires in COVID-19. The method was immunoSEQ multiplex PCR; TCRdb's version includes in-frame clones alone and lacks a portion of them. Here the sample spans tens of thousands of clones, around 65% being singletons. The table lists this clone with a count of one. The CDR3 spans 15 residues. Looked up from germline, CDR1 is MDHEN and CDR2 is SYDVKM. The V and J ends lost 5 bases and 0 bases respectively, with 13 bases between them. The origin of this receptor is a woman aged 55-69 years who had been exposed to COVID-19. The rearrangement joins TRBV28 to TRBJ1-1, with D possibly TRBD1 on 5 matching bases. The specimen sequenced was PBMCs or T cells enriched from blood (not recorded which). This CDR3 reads CASSLGLGMNTEAFF. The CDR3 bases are TGTGCCAGCAGTCTGGGGCTGGGGATGAACACTGAAGCTTTCTTT.